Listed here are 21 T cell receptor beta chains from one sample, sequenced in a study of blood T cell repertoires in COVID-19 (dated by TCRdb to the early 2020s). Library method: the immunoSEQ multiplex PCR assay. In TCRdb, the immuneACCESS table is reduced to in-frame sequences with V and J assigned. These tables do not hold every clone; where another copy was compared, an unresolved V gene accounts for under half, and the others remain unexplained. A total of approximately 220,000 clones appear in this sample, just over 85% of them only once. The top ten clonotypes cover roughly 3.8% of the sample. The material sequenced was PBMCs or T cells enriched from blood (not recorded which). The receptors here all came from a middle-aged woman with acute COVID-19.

CDR3 protein: CASSDREGLEAFF. The CDR3 DNA reads TGTGCCAGCAGTGACCGGGAGGGCCTTGAAGCTTTCTTT. V usage is TRBV27 and J usage is TRBJ1-1; D gene ambiguous. The CDR3 sequence is 13 residues long. Germline V gene sequence: CDR1 MNHEY, CDR2 SMNVEV (reference sequence). Deletions cut 5 bases from V and 7 bases from J, with 14 bases between.

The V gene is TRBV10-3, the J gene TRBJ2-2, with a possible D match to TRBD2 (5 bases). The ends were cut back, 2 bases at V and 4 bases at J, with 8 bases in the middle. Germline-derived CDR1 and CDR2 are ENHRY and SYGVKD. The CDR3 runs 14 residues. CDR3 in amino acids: CAISEGGFTGELFF. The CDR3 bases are TGTGCCATCAGTGAGGGAGGATTCACCGGGGAGCTGTTTTTT.

The DNA of the CDR3 is TGTGCCAGCTCACCTCCTGGCAGGGCTGGGGCCAACGTCCTGACTTTC. Amino acid sequence: CASSPPGRAGANVLTF. J is TRBJ2-6 and V is TRBV18; TRBD1 is a possible D gene (5 bases). Germline assignment: CDR1 KGHSH and CDR2 LQKENI. The CDR3 sequence is 16 residues long. V gave up 3 bases and J gave up 2 bases, with 11 bases separating them.

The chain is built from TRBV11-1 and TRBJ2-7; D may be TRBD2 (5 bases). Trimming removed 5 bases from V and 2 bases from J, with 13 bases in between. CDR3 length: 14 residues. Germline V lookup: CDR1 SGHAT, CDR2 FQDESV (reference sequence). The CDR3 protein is CASSDPGGTYEQYF. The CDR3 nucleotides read TGTGCCAGCAGCGACCCCGGAGGAACCTACGAGCAGTACTTC.

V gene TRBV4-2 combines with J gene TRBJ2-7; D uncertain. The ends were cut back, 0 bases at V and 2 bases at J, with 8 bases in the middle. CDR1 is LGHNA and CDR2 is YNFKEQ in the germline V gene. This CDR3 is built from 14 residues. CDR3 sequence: CASSQELGTYEQYF. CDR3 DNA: TGTGCCAGCAGCCAAGAGCTGGGCACCTACGAGCAGTACTTC.

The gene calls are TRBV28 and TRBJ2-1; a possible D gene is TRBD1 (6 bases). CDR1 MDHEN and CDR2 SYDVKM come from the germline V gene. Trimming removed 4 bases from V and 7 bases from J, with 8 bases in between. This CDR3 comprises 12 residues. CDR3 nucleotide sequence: TGTGCCAGCAGTTCACAGGGAAATGAGCAGTTCTTC. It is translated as CASSSQGNEQFF.

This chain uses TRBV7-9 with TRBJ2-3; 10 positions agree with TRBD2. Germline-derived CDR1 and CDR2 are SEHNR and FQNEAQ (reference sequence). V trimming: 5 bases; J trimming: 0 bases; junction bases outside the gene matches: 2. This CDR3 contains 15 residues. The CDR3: CASSRTSGSTDTQYF. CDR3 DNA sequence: TGTGCCAGCAGCCGGACTAGCGGTAGCACAGATACGCAGTATTTT.

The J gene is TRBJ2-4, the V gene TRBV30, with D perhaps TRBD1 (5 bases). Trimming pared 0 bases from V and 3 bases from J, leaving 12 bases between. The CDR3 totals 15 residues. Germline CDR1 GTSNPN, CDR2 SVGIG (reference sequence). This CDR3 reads CAWSVKGNGKNIQYF. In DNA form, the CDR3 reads TGTGCCTGGAGTGTAAAGGGGAATGGCAAAAACATTCAGTACTTC.

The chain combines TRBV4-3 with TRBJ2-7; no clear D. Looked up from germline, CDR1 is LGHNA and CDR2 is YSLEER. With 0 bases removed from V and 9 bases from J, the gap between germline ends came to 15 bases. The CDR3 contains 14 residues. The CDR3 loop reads CASSQDLNYEVQYF. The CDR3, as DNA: TGCGCCAGCAGCCAAGACCTCAACTACGAAGTGCAGTACTTC.

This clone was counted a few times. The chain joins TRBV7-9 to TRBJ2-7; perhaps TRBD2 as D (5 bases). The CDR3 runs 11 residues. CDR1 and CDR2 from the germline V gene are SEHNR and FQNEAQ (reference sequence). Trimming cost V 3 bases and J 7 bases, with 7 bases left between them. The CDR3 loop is CASSFGVEQYF. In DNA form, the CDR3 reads TGTGCCAGCAGCTTCGGGGTAGAGCAGTACTTC.

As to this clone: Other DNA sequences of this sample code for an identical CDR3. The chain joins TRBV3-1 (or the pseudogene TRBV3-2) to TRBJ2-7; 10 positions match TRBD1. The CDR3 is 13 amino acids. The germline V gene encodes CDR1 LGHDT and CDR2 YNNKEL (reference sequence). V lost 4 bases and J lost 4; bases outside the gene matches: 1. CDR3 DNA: TGTGCCAGCAGCCCGGGACAGGGGTACGAGCAGTACTTC. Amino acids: CASSPGQGYEQYF.

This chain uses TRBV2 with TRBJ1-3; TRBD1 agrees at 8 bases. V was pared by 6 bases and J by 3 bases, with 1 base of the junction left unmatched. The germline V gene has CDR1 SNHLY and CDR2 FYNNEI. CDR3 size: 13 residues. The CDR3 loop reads CASRGTGGNTIYF. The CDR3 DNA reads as TGTGCCAGCAGGGGGACAGGTGGAAACACCATATATTTT.

The CDR3 is CAISTGTGGFEQYF. CDR3 coding DNA: TGTGCCATCTCAACCGGGACAGGAGGCTTTGAGCAGTACTTC. The chain recombines TRBV10-3 with TRBJ2-7; 8 bases match TRBD1. Germline V gene data show CDR1 as ENHRY and CDR2 as SYGVKD. With V trimmed by 8 bases and J by 7 bases, 13 bases remained unmatched. The CDR3 contains 14 residues.

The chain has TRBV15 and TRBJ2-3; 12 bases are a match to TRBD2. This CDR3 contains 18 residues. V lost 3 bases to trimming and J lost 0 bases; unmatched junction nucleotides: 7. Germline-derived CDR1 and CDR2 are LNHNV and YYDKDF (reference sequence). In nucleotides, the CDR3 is TGTGCCACCAGCAGTGGCGCCGGGACTAGCGGGAGCACAGATACGCAGTATTTT. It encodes CATSSGAGTSGSTDTQYF.

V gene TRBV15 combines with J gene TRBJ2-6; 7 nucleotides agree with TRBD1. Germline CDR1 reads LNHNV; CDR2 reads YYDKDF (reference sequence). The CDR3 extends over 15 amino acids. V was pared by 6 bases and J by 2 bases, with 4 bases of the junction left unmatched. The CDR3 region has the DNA TGTGCCACCAGTCCAGACAGGGCTGGGGCCAACGTCCTGACTTTC. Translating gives CATSPDRAGANVLTF.

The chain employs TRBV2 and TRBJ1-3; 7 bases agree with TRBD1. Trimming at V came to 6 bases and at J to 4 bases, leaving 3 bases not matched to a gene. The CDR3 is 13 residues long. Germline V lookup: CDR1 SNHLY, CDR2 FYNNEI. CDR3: CASSRGGGNTIYF. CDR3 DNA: TGTGCCAGCAGCAGAGGGGGCGGAAACACCATATATTTT.

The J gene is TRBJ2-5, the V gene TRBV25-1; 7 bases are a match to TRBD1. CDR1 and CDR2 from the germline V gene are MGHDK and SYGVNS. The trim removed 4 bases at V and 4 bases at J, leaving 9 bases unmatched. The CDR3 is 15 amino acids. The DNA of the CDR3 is TGTGCCAGCAGTGTTCAGGACAGGAATGGAGAGACCCAGTACTTC. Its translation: CASSVQDRNGETQYF.

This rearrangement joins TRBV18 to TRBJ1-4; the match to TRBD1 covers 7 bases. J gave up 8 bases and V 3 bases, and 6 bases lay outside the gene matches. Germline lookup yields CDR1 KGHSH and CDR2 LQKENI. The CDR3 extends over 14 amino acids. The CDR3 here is CASSPNAQGEKLFF. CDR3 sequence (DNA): TGTGCCAGCTCACCTAATGCACAGGGGGAAAAACTGTTTTTT. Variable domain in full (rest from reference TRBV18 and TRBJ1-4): NAGVMQNPRHLVRRRGQEARLRCSPMKGHSHVYWYRQLPEEGLKFMVYLQKENIIDESGMPKERFSAEFPKEGPSILRIQQVVRGDSAAYFCASSPNAQGEKLFFGSGTQLSVL.

The CDR3 sequence: CATSSLAHTGELFF. The DNA for the CDR3 is TGTGCCACCAGCTCCCTGGCACACACCGGGGAGCTGTTTTTT. The chain recombines TRBV15 with TRBJ2-2; no reliable D call. Trimming shortened V by 5 bases and J by 3 bases, and 10 bases separated the two germline ends. CDR1 LNHNV and CDR2 YYDKDF come from the germline V gene (reference sequence). This CDR3 is 14 amino acids long.

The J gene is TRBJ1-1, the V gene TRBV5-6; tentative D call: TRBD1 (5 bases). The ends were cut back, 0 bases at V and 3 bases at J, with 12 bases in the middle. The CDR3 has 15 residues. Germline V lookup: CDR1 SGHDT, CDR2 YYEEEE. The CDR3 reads CASSLVPGGDTEAFF. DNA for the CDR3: TGTGCCAGCAGCTTGGTCCCGGGGGGAGACACTGAAGCTTTCTTT.

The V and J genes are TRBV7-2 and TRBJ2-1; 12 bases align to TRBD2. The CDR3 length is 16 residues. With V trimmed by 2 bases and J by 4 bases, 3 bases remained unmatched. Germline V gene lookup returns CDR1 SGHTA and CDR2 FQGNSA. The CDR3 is CASSLYGTSGYNEQFF. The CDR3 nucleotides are TGTGCCAGCAGCTTATACGGGACTAGCGGGTACAATGAGCAGTTCTTC.